Below are 2 T cell receptor beta chains sequenced from a single sample in a study of blood T cell repertoires in COVID-19. Measured with immunoSEQ multiplex PCR; TCRdb has only the in-frame clones, and not every one. In the table there are 200,000 to 250,000 clones, roughly 84% of which are singletons. Specimen: peripheral blood. Receptors were obtained from a woman aged 80 or older with acute or convalescent COVID-19.

V and J are TRBV20-1 and TRBJ1-5; D not resolved. V was clipped by 3 bases and J by 9 bases, with 12 bases between them. The CDR3 spans 12 residues. CDR1 and CDR2 from the germline V gene are DFQATT and SNEGSKA (reference sequence). As DNA, the CDR3 is TGCAGTGCTAGTCCGAGTTTAATGCCCCAGCATTTT. The encoded protein is CSASPSLMPQHF.

The sample holds a few counts of this clone. This rearrangement joins TRBV4-3 to TRBJ1-1; 9 nucleotides agree with TRBD1. CDR3 length equals 17 residues. Germline loops: CDR1 LGHNA, CDR2 YSLEER. V lost 4 bases and J lost 0; bases outside the gene matches: 9. In DNA form, the CDR3 reads TGCGCCAGCAGCCCCGGGACAGGGTCAAACGTGAACACTGAAGCTTTCTTT. As protein: CASSPGTGSNVNTEAFF.